This TCR beta chain originates from a study of blood T cell repertoires in COVID-19. Profiled with immunoSEQ multiplex PCR; TCRdb holds only in-frame clones, not every one. The table has around 420,000 clones, approximately 86% seen once. The CDR3 covers 14 residues. Per germline, CDR1 SGHRS and CDR2 YFSETQ. Trimming shortened V by 5 bases and J by 0 bases, and 11 bases separated the two germline ends. This chain joins TRBV5-1 and TRBJ1-1; no clear D. The clonotype comes from a woman aged 40 to 50 with acute COVID-19. Sequencing used PBMCs or T cells enriched from blood (not recorded which). This CDR3 is CASRPQRLNTEAFF. The CDR3, as DNA: TGCGCCAGCAGACCCCAGCGTCTGAACACTGAAGCTTTCTTT.